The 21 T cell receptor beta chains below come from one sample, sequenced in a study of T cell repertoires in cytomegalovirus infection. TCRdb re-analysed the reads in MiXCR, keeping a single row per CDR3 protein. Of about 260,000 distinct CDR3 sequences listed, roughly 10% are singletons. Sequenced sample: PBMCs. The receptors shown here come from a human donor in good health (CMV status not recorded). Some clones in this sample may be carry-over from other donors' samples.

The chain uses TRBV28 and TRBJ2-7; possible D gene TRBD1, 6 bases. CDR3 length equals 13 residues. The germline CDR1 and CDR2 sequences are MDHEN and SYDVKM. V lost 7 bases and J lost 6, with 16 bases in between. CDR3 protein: CASTSLGAFEQYF. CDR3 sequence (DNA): TGTGCCAGCACCTCCCTGGGGGCGTTCGAGCAGTACTTC.

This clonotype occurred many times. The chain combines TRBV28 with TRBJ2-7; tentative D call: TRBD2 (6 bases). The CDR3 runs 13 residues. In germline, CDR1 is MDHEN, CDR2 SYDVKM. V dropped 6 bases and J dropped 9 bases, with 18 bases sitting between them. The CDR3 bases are TGTGCCAGCAGGGGGTCCGGAGGGGCTGGGCAGTACTTC. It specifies CASRGSGGAGQYF.

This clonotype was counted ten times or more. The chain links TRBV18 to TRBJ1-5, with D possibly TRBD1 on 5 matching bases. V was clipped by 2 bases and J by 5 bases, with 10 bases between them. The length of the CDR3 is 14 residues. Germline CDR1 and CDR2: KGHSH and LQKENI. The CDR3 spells CASSPGLGDQPQHF. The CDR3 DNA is TGTGCCAGCTCACCAGGGTTGGGGGATCAGCCCCAGCATTTT.

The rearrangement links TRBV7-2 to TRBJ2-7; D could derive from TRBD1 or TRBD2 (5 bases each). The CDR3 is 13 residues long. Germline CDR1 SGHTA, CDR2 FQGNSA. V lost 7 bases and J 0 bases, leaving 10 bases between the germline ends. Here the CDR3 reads CASTRGVSYEQYF. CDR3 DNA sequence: TGTGCCAGCACGAGGGGAGTCTCCTACGAGCAGTACTTC.

CDR3 amino acids: CASSQDSLRGLNTEAFF. DNA of the CDR3: TGTGCCAGCAGCCAAGATAGTTTAAGGGGACTGAACACTGAAGCTTTCTTT. The chain recombines TRBV14 with TRBJ1-1; a weak D match, TRBD1 (5 bases). Germline CDR1 is SGHDN and CDR2 is FVKESK. V shed 0 bases and J shed 0 bases, with 14 bases lying between them. The CDR3 loop spans 17 amino acids.

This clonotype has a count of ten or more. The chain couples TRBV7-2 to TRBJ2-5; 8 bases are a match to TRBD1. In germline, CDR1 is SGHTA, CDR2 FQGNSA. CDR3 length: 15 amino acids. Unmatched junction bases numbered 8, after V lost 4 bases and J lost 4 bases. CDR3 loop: CASSSSTGTGETQYF. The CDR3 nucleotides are TGTGCCAGCAGCTCCTCAACCGGGACAGGAGAGACCCAGTACTTC.

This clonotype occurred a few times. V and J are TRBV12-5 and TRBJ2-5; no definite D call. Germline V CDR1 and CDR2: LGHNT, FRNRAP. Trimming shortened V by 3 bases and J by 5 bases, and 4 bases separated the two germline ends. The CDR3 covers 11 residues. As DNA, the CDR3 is TGTGCTAGTGGTTTTATTGAGACCCAGTACTTC. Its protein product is CASGFIETQYF.

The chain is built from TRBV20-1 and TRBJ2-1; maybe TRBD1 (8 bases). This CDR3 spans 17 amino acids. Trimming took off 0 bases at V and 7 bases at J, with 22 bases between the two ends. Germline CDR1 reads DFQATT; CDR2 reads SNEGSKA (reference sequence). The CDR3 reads CSARDRGTTGGANEQFF. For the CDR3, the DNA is TGCAGTGCTAGAGATCGGGGGACCACAGGGGGGGCGAATGAGCAGTTCTTC.

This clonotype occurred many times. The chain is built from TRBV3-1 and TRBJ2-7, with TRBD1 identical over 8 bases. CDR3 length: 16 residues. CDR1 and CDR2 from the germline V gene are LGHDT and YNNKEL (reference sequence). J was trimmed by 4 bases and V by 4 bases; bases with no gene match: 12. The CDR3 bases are TGTGCCAGCAGCCGATTCGTAGGACAGGGACCTTACGAGCAGTACTTC. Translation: CASSRFVGQGPYEQYF.

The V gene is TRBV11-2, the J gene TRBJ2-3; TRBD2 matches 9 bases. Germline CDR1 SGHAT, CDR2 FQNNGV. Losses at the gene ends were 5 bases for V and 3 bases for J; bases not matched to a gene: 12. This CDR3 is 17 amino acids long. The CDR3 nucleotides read TGTGCCAGCAGCCGAGCGTTAGCGGGGGCGGTAACAGATACGCAGTATTTT. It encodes CASSRALAGAVTDTQYF.

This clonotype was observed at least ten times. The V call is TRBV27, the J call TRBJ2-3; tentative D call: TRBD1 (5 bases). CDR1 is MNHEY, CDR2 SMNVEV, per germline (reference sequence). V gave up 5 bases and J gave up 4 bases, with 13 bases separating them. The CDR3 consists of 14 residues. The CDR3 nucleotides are TGTGCCAGCAGTCGATTTCCAGGGTCAGATACGCAGTATTTT. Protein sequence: CASSRFPGSDTQYF.

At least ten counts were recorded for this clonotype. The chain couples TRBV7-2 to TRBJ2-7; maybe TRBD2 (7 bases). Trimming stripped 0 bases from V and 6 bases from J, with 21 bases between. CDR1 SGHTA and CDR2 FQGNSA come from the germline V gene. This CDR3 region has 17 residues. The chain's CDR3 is CASSLAPQGRGASEQYF. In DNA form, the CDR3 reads TGTGCCAGCAGCTTAGCCCCGCAGGGACGGGGGGCCTCCGAGCAGTACTTC.

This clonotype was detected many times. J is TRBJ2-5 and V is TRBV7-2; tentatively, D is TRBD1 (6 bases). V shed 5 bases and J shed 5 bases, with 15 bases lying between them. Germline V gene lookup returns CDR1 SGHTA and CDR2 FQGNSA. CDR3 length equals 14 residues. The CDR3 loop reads CASSTTGPGETQYF. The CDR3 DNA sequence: TGTGCCAGCAGCACCACAGGGCCGGGGGAGACCCAGTACTTC.

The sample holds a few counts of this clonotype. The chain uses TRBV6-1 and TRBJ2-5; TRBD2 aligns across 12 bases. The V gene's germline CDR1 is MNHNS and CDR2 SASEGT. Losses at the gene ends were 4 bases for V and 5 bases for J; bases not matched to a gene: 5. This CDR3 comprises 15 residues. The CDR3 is CASSASGGAGETQYF. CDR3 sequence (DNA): TGTGCCAGCAGTGCTAGCGGGGGGGCCGGTGAGACCCAGTACTTC.

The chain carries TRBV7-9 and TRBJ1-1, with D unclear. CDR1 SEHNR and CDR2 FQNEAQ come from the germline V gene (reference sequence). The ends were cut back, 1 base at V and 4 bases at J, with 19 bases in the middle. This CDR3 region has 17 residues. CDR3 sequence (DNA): TGTGCCAGCAGCTTAGAGCGGCCGGGTAATTGGGGCACTGAAGCTTTCTTT. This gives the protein CASSLERPGNWGTEAFF.

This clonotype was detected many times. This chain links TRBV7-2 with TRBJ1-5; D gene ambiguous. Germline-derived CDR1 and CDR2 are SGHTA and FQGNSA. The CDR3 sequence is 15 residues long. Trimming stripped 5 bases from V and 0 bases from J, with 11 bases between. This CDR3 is CASSRDLYSNQPQHF. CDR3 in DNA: TGTGCCAGCAGCCGCGATTTATATAGCAATCAGCCCCAGCATTTT.

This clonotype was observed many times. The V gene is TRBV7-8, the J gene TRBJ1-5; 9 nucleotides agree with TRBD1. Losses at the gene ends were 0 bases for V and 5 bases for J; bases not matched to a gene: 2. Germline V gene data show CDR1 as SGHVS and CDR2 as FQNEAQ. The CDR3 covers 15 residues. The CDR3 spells CASSLAGQGDQPQHF. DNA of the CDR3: TGTGCCAGCAGCTTAGCGGGACAGGGTGATCAGCCCCAGCATTTT.

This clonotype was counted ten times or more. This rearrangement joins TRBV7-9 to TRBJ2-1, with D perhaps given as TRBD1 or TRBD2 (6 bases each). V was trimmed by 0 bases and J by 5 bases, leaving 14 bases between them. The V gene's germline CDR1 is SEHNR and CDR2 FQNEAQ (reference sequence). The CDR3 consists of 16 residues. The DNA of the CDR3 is TGTGCCAGCAGCTTAGCAAGAGGGGGAGGTCACAATGAGCAGTTCTTC. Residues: CASSLARGGGHNEQFF.

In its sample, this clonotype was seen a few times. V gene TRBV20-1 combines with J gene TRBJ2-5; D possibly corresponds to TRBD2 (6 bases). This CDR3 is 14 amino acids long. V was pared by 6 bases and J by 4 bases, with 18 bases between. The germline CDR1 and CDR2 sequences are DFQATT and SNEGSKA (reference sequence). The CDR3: CSALLATITETQYF. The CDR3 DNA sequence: TGCAGTGCGCTCCTAGCGACAATAACAGAGACCCAGTACTTC.

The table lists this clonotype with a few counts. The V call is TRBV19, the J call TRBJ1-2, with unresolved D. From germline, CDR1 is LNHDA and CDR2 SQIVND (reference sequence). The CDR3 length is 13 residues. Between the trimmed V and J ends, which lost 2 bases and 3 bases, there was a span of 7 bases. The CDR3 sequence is CASSINGDYGYTF. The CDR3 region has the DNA TGTGCCAGTAGTATAAATGGGGACTATGGCTACACCTTC. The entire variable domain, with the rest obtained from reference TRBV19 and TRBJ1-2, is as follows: DGGITQSPKYLFRKEGQNVTLSCEQNLNHDAMYWYRQDPGQGLRLIYYSQIVNDFQKGDIAEGYSVSREKKESFPLTVTSAQKNPTAFYLCASSINGDYGYTFGSGTRLTVV.

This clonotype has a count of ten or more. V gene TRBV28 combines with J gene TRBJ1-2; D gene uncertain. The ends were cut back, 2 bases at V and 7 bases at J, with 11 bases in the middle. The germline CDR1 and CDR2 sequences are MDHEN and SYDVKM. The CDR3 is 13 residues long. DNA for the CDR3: TGTGCCAGCAGTTTACCCGACACCCTTGGCTACACCTTC. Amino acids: CASSLPDTLGYTF.